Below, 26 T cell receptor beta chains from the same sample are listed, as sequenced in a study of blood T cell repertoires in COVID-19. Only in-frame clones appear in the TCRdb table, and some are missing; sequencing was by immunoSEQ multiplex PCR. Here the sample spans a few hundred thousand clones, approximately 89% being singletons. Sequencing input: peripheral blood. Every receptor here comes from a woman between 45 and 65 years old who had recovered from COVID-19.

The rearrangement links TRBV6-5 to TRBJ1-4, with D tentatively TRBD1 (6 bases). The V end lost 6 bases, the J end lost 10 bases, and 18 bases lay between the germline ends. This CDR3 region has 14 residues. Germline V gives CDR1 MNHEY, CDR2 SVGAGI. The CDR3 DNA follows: TGTGCCAGCAGACGAGAAAGACAGGCAGGAAAACTGTTTTTT. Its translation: CASRRERQAGKLFF.

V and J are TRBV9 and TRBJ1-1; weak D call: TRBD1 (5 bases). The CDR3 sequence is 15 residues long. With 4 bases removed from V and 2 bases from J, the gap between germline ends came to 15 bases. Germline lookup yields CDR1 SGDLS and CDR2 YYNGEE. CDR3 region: CASSPRDFENTEAFF. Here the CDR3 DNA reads TGTGCCAGCAGCCCACGGGACTTCGAAAACACTGAAGCTTTCTTT.

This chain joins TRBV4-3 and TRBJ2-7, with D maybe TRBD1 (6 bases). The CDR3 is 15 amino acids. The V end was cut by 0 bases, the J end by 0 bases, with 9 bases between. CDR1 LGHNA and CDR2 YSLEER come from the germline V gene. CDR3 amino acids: CASSQDRDNSYEQYF. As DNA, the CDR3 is TGCGCCAGCAGCCAAGATCGGGACAACTCCTACGAGCAGTACTTC.

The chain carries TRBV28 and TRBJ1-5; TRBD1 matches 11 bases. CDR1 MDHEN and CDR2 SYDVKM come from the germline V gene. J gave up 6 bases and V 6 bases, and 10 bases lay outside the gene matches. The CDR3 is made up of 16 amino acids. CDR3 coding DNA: TGTGCCAGCAGCCCCTTAGGGGACAGGGGGTCTCAGCCCCAGCATTTT. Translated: CASSPLGDRGSQPQHF.

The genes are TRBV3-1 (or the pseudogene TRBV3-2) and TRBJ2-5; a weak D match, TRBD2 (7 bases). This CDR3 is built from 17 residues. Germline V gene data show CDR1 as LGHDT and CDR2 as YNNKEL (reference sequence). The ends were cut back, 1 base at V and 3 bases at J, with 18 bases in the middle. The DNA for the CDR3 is TGTGCCAGCAGCCAAGTTTCAACGGGGGGACAAAAAGAGACCCAGTACTTC. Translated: CASSQVSTGGQKETQYF.

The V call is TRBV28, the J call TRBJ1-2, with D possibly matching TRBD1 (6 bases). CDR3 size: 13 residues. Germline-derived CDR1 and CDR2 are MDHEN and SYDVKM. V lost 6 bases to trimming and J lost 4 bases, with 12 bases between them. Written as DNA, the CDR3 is TGTGCCAGCAGACCGACAGGACCCTATGGCTACACCTTC. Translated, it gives CASRPTGPYGYTF.

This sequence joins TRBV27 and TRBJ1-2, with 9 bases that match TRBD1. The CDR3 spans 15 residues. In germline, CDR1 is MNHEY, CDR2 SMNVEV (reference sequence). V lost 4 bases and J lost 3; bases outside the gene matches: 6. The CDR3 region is CASSSIQGAHYGYTF. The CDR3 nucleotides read TGTGCCAGCAGTTCAATACAGGGGGCACACTATGGCTACACCTTC.

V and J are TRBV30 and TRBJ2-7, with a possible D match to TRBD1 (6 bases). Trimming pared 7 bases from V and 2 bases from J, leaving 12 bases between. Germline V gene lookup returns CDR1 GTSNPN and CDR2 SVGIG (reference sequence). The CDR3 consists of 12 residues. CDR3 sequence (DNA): TGTGCCTCATCAGGGGATACCTACGAGCAGTACTTC. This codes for CASSGDTYEQYF.

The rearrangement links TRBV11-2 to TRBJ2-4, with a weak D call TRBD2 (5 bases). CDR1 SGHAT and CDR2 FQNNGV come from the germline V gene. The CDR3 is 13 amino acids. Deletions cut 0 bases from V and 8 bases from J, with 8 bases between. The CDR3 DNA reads TGTGCCAGCAGCTTAGATACCGGGGACATTCAGTACTTC. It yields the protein CASSLDTGDIQYF.

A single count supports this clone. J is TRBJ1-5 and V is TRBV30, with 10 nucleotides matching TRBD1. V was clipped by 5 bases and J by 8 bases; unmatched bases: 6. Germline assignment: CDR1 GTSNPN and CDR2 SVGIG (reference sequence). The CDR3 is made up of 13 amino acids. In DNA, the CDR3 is TGTGCCTGGGGGGGACAGGGGATTGAGCCCCAGCATTTT. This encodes CAWGGQGIEPQHF.

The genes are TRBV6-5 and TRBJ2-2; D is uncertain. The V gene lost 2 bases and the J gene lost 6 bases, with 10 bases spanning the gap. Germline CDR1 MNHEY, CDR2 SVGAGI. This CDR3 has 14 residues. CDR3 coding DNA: TGTGCCAGCAGTTACGGCTCATCCCCCGGGGAGCTGTTTTTT. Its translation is CASSYGSSPGELFF.

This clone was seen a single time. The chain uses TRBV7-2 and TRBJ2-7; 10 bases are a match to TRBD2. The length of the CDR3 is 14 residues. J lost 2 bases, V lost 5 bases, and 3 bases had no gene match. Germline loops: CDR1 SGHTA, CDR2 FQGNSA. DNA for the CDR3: TGTGCCAGCAGCCAGGGGACTAGCGCCTACGAGCAGTACTTC. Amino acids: CASSQGTSAYEQYF. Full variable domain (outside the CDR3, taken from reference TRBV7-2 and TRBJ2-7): GAGVSQSPSNKVTEKGKDVELRCDPISGHTALYWYRQSLGQGLEFLIYFQGNSAPDKSGLPSDRFSAERTGGSVSTLTIQRTQQEDSAVYLCASSQGTSAYEQYFGPGTRLTVT.

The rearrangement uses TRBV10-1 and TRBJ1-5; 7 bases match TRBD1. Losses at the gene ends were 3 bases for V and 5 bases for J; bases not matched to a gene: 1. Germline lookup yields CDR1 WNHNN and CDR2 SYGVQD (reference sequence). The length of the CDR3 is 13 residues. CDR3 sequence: CASSETGDQPQHF. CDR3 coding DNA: TGCGCCAGCAGTGAAACAGGGGATCAGCCCCAGCATTTT.

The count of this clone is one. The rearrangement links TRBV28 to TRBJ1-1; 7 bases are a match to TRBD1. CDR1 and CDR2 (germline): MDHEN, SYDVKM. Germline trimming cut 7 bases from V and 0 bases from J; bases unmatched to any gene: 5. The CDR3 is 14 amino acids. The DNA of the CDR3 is TGTGCCAGCATTACTGACAGGGTGAACACTGAAGCTTTCTTT. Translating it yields CASITDRVNTEAFF.

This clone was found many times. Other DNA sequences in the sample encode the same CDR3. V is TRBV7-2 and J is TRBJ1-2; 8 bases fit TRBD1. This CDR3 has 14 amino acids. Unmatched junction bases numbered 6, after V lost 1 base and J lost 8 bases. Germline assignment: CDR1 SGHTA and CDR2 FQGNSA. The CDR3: CASSLGQGAWGYTF. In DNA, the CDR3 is TGTGCCAGCAGCTTAGGCCAGGGGGCGTGGGGCTACACCTTC.

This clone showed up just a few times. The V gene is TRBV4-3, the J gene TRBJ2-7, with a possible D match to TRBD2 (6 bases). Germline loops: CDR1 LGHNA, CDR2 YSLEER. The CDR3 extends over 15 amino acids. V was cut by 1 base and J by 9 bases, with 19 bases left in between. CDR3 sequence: CASSQAARGKVSQYF. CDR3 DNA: TGCGCCAGCAGCCAAGCTGCGCGGGGTAAAGTTTCGCAGTACTTC.

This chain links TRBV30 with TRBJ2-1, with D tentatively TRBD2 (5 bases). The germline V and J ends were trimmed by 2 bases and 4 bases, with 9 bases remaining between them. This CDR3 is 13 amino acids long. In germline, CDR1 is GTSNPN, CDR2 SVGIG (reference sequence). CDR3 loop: CAWSYGLYNEQFF. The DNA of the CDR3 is TGTGCCTGGAGTTACGGACTTTACAATGAGCAGTTCTTC.

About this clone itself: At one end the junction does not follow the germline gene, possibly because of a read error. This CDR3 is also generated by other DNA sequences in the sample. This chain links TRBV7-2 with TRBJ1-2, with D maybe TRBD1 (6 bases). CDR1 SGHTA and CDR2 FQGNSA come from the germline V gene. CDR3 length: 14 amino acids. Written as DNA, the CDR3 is TGTGCTAGCAGCTTAGCAAGGACAGACTATGGCTACACCTTC. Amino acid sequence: CASSLARTDYGYTF.

CDR3 residues: CASRHLWGRDPGEQYF. CDR3 DNA: TGTGCCAGCAGACACCTCTGGGGGCGAGATCCGGGCGAGCAGTACTTC. The J gene is TRBJ2-7, the V gene TRBV28; a possible D gene is TRBD1 (6 bases). V dropped 6 bases and J dropped 6 bases, with 24 bases sitting between them. The germline V gene has CDR1 MDHEN and CDR2 SYDVKM. CDR3 length: 16 residues.

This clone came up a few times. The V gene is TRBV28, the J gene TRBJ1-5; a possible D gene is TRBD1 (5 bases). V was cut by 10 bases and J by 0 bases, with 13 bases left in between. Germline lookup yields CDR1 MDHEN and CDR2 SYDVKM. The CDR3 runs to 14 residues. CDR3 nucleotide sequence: TGTGCCACCCTCCCGGGGGATAGCAATCAGCCCCAGCATTTT. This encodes CATLPGDSNQPQHF.

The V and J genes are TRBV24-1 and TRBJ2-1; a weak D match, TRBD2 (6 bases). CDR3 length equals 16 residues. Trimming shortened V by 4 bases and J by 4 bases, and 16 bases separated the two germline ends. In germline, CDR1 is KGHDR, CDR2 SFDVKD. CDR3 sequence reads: CATSDALAGNYNEQFF. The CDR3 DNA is TGTGCCACCAGTGACGCGCTGGCGGGAAATTACAATGAGCAGTTCTTC.

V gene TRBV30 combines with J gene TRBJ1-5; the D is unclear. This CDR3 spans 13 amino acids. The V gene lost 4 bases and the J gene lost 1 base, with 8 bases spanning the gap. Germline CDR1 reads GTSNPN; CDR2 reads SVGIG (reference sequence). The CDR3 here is CAWNEESNQPQHF. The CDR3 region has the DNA TGTGCCTGGAATGAGGAGAGCAATCAGCCCCAGCATTTT.

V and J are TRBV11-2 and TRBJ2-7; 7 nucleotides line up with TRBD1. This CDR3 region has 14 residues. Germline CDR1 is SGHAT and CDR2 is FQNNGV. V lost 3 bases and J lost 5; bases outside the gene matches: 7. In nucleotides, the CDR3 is TGTGCCAGCAGCTTCTACAGGGGAGTCCACGAGCAGTACTTC. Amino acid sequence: CASSFYRGVHEQYF.

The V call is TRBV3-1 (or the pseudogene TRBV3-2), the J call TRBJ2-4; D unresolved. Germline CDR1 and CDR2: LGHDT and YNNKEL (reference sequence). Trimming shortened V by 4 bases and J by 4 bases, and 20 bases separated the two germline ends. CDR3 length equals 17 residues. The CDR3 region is CASSRRDPICKKNIQYF. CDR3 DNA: TGTGCCAGCAGCCGTCGAGATCCCATTTGCAAAAAAAACATTCAGTACTTC.

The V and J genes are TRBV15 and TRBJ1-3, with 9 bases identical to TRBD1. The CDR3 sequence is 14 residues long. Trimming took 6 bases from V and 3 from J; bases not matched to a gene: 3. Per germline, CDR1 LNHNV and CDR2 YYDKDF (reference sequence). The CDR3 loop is CATRETGGGNTIYF. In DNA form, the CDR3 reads TGTGCCACCAGGGAGACAGGGGGTGGAAACACCATATATTTT.

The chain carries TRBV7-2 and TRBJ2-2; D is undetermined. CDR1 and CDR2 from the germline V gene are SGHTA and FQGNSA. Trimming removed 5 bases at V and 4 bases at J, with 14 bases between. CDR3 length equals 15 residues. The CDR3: CASSHSRSGTGELFF. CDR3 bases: TGTGCCAGCAGCCACTCCCGGAGTGGCACCGGGGAGCTGTTTTTT.